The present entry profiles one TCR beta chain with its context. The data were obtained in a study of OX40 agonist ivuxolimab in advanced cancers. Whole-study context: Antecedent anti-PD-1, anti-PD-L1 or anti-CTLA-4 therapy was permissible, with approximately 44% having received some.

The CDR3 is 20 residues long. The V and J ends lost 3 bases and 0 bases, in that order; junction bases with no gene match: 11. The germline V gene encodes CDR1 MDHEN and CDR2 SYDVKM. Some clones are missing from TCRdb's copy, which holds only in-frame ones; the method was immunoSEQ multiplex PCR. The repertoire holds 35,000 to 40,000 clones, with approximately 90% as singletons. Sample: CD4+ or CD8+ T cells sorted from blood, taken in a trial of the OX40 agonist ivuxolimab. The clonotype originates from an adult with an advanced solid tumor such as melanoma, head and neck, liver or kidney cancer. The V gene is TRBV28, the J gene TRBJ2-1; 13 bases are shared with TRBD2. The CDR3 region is CASSFPGTSGARSSYNEQFF. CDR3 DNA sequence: TGTGCCAGCAGTTTCCCCGGGACTAGCGGGGCAAGGAGCTCCTACAATGAGCAGTTCTTC.